This T cell receptor (beta chain) was sequenced during a study of cytomegalovirus exposure and HLA in healthy donors. Study observations and caveats: The Asian-associated ancestry cluster reportedly had fewer N-insertions than the approximately 650-donor mean in a later analysis. Presence/absence analyses assumed roughly uniform sequencing depth across donors.

This clone was seen just once. What it binds is not known. Germline V lookup: CDR1 MNHEY, CDR2 SVGAGI. The V end lost 5 bases, the J end lost 0 bases, and 9 bases lay between the germline ends. The CDR3 contains 14 residues. Amplification used 60 Vbeta primers and 13 Jbeta primers. Clones were read by immunoSEQ multiplex PCR, and TCRdb kept only the in-frame ones, dropping some. The table has about 83,000 clones, roughly 81% seen once. The chain is built from TRBV6-5 and TRBJ2-3; TRBD2 might be the D (6 bases). Sequencing was carried out using PBMCs. This TCR was recovered from a woman aged 25 to 39 in good health and CMV-seronegative. The CDR3 region has the DNA TGTGCCAGCAGTCTAGCGCTGAGCACAGATACGCAGTATTTT. Protein product: CASSLALSTDTQYF.